Sequencing of this T cell receptor beta chain was carried out in a study of Ad26.COV2.S vaccination and SARS-CoV-2 variants. Study conclusions and caveats: CD8+ and CD4+ T cells specific for spike reportedly responded with substantial breadth after vaccination. Researchers reported similar non-spike TCR breadth in vaccine and placebo recipients.

The V gene's germline CDR1 is MNHEY and CDR2 SMNVEV (reference sequence). The CDR3 consists of 15 residues. Trimming took 4 bases from V and 1 from J; bases not matched to a gene: 3. Concerning this clone itself: Its matching antigen is unknown.

Sequencing was performed with immunoSEQ multiplex PCR; in TCRdb, only in-frame clones are kept and a portion is missing. The sample has tens of thousands of clones, roughly 80% seen once. This TCR was sampled from a human donor who had recovered from COVID-19. J is TRBJ1-4 and V is TRBV27, with TRBD1 matching over 7 bases. This material consisted of peripheral blood, taken after recovery from COVID-19. The CDR3 region is CASSSQGLTNEKLFF. CDR3 in DNA: TGTGCCAGCAGTTCACAGGGGTTAACTAATGAAAAACTGTTTTTT.